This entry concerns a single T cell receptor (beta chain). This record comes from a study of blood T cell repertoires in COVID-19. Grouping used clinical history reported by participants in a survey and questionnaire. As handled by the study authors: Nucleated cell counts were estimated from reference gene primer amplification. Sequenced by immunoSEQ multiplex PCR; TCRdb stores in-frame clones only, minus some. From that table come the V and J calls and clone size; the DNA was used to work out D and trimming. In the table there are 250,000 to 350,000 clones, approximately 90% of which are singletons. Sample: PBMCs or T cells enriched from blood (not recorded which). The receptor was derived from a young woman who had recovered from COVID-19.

The CDR3 nucleotides are TGTGCCAGCAGCTTAATGAACTGGAGGGGCATTCAGTACTTC. Translation: CASSLMNWRGIQYF. V and J are TRBV11-2 and TRBJ2-4; tentatively, D is TRBD2 (6 bases). Germline loops: CDR1 SGHAT, CDR2 FQNNGV. The V end lost 2 bases, the J end lost 9 bases, and 14 bases lay between the germline ends. CDR3 length: 14 residues.